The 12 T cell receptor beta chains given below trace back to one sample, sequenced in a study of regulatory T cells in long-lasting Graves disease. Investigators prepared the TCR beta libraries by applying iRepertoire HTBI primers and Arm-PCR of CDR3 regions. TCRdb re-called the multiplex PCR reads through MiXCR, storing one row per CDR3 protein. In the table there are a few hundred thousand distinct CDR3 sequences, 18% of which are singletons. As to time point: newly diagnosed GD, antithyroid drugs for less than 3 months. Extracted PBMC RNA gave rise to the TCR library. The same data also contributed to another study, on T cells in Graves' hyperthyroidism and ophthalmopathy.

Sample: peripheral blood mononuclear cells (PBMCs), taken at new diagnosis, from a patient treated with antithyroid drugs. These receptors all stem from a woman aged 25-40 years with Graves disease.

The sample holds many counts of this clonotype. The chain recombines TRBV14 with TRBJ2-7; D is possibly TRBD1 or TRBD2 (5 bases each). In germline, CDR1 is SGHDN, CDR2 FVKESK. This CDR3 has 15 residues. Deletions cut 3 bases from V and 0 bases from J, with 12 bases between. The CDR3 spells CASSHRWGSSYEQYF. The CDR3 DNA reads TGTGCCAGCAGCCATAGGTGGGGGAGCTCCTACGAGCAGTACTTC.

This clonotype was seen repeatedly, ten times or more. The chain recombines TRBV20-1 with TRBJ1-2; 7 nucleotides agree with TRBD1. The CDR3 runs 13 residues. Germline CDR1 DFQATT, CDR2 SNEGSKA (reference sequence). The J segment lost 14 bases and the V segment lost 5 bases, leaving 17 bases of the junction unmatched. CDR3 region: CSASNRGDRARTF. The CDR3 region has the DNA TGCAGTGCTTCAAACAGGGGAGACAGGGCGCGTACCTTC.

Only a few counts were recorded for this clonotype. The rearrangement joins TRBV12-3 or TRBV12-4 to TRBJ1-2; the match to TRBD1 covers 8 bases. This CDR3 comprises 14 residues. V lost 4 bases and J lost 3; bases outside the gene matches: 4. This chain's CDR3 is CASSWETGDYGYTF. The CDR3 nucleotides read TGTGCCAGCAGTTGGGAGACAGGGGACTATGGCTACACCTTC.

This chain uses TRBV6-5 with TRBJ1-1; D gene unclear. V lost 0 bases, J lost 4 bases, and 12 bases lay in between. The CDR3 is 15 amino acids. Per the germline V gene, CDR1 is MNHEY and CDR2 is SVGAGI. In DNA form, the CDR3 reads TGTGCCAGCAGTTACTCTCCCGTTCGGGGCACTGAAGCTTTCTTT. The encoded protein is CASSYSPVRGTEAFF.

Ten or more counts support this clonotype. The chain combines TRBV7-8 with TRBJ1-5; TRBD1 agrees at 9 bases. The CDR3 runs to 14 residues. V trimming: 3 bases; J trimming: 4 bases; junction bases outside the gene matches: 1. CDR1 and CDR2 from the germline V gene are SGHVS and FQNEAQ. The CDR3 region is CASSLDRGNQPQHF. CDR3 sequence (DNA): TGTGCCAGCAGCTTGGACAGGGGTAATCAGCCCCAGCATTTT. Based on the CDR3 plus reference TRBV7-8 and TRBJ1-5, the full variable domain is GAGVSQSPRYKVAKRGQDVALRCDPISGHVSLFWYQQALGQGPEFLTYFQNEAQLDKSGLPSDRFFAERPEGSVSTLKIQRTQQEDSAVYLCASSLDRGNQPQHFGDGTRLSIL.

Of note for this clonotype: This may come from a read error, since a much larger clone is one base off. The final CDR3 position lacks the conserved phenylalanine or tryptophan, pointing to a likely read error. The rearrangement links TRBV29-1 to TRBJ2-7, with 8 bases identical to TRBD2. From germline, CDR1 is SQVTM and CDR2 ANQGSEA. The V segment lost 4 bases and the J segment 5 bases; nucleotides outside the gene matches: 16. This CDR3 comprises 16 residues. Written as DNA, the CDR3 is TGCAGCGTTGCTACCCTCACCGGGACTAGGAGGCACGAGCAGTACCTC. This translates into CSVATLTGTRRHEQYL.

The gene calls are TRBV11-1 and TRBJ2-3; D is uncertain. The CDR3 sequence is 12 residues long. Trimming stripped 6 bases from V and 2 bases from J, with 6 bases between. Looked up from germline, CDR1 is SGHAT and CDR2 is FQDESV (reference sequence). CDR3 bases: TGTGCCAGCAGTACATCCACAGATACGCAGTATTTT. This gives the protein CASSTSTDTQYF.

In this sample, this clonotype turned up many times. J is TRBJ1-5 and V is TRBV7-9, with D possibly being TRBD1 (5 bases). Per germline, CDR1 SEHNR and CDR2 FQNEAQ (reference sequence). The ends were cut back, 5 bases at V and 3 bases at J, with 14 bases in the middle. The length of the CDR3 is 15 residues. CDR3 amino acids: CASSPEGPLNQPQHF. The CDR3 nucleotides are TGTGCCAGCAGCCCAGAGGGGCCGCTCAATCAGCCCCAGCATTTT.

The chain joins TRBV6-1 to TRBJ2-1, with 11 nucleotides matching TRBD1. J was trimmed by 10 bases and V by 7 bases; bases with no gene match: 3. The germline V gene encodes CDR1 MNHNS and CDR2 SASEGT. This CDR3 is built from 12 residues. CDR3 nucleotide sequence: TGTGCCAGCAAGTGGGACAGGGGGGAGCAGTTCTTC. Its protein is CASKWDRGEQFF.

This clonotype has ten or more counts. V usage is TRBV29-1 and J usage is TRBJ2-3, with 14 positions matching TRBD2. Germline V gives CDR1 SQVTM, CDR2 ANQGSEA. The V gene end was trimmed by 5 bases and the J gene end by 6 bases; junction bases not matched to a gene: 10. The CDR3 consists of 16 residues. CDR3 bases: TGCAGCGTTTCCCTACGGACTAGCGGGGGGATGGATACGCAGTATTTT. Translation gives CSVSLRTSGGMDTQYF.

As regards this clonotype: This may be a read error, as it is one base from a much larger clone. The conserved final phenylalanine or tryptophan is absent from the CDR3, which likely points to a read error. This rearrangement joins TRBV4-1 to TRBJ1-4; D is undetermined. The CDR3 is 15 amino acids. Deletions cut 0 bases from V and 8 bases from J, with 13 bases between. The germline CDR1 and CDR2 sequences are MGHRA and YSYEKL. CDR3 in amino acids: CASSQEEARREKLFV. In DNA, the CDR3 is TGCGCCAGCAGCCAAGAAGAGGCCCGGAGAGAAAAACTGTTTGTT.

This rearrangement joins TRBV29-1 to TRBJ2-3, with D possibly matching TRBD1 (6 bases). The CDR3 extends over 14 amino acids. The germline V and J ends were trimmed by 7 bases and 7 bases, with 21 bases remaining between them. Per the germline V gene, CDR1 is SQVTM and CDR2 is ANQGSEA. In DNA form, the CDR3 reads TGCAGCGCGCTGACAGGCCCTTATACAAATACGCAGTATTTT. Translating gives CSALTGPYTNTQYF.